The 16 T cell receptor beta chains in this list originate from one sample, sequenced in a study of T cells after yellow fever vaccination. TCRdb reprocessed the 5' RACE reads with MiXCR, giving one entry per CDR3 protein. The sample has some 150,000 distinct CDR3 sequences, approximately 6.6% seen once. Specimen: CD4+ T cells sorted from PBMCs, collected 10 days after the yellow fever booster vaccination. Source of these receptors: a man aged 25 to 45 who received the YFV17D yellow fever vaccine.

A remark on this clonotype: This clone may be a read error of a much larger clone one base away. V usage is TRBV4-2 and J usage is TRBJ2-2; TRBD1 might be the D (5 bases). Looked up from germline, CDR1 is LGHNA and CDR2 is YNFKEQ. The CDR3 extends over 15 amino acids. The ends were cut back, 4 bases at V and 6 bases at J, with 15 bases in the middle. The CDR3 loop is CASSPTALKPGELFF. The CDR3, as DNA: TGTGCCAGCAGCCCGACAGCGTTAAAACCCGGGGAGCTGTTTTTT.

In nucleotides, the CDR3 is TGTGCCAGCAGCTTGATCGCGGGAGGGCCGGGCACCGGGGAGCTGTTTTTT. This translates into CASSLIAGGPGTGELFF. The chain links TRBV5-8 to TRBJ2-2; 9 bases fit TRBD2. Germline V gene data show CDR1 as SGHTS and CDR2 as YDEGEE. Trimming cost V 1 base and J 4 bases; bases outside gene matches: 8. CDR3 length: 17 amino acids. The full variable domain, rest sourced from reference TRBV5-8 and TRBJ2-2, is EAGVTQSPTHLIKTRGQQATLRCSPISGHTSVYWYQQALGLGLQFLLWYDEGEERNRGNFPPRFSGRQFPNYSSELNVNALELEDSALYLCASSLIAGGPGTGELFFGEGSRLTVL.

This clonotype has a count of ten or more. The chain is built from TRBV20-1 and TRBJ2-3, with TRBD2 matching over 10 bases. The germline CDR1 and CDR2 sequences are DFQATT and SNEGSKA (reference sequence). V shed 6 bases and J 8 bases; nucleotides not matched to a gene: 11. The CDR3 is made up of 14 amino acids. This CDR3 reads CSAPGLAVRGTQYF. The CDR3 DNA is TGCAGTGCACCTGGACTAGCGGTCCGGGGTACGCAGTATTTT.

This clonotype was observed many times. This chain uses TRBV4-3 with TRBJ2-3, with a possible D match to TRBD1 (6 bases). The V gene's germline CDR1 is LGHNA and CDR2 YSLEER. V shed 3 bases and J shed 4 bases, with 20 bases lying between them. The CDR3 is 17 amino acids. The CDR3 here is CASSHKRTARAADTQYF. CDR3 coding DNA: TGCGCCAGCAGCCATAAAAGGACAGCGAGGGCGGCAGATACGCAGTATTTT.

This clonotype was found many times. The chain uses TRBV5-1 and TRBJ2-1; the match to TRBD2 covers 13 bases. Trimming cost V 0 bases and J 7 bases; bases outside gene matches: 7. Germline assignment: CDR1 SGHRS and CDR2 YFSETQ. CDR3 size: 17 residues. CDR3 sequence: CASSLELAGGPRNEQFF. The CDR3 DNA follows: TGCGCCAGCAGCTTGGAACTAGCGGGAGGGCCTCGGAATGAGCAGTTCTTC.

This clonotype was observed many times. The DNA for the CDR3 is TGCAGTGGAGGGGGGGACAGCCCATACAATGAGCAGTTCTTC. Translated, it gives CSGGGDSPYNEQFF. V and J are TRBV20-1 and TRBJ2-1; the D gene could be TRBD1 or TRBD2 (7 bases each). The CDR3 totals 14 residues. The germline V and J ends were trimmed by 7 bases and 4 bases, with 17 bases remaining between them. Germline loops: CDR1 DFQATT, CDR2 SNEGSKA (reference sequence).

This clonotype was seen ten or more times. This chain joins TRBV7-2 and TRBJ2-5; D is possibly TRBD1 (6 bases). The V end lost 6 bases, the J end lost 5 bases, and 19 bases lay between the germline ends. The CDR3 loop spans 15 amino acids. The germline V gene has CDR1 SGHTA and CDR2 FQGNSA. The CDR3 protein is CASRDGTSGMETQYF. CDR3 sequence (DNA): TGTGCCAGCAGAGATGGGACATCCGGGATGGAGACCCAGTACTTC.

This clonotype was recorded a few times. The chain has TRBV20-1 and TRBJ2-5; 7 bases align to TRBD1. CDR1 is DFQATT and CDR2 is SNEGSKA in the germline V gene (reference sequence). V shed 4 bases and J 4 bases; nucleotides not matched to a gene: 12. This CDR3 region has 15 residues. The CDR3 loop is CSANPETGNRETQYF. The CDR3 DNA follows: TGCAGTGCTAACCCCGAGACAGGGAATAGAGAGACCCAGTACTTC.

This clonotype was counted between two and nine times. The V call is TRBV19, the J call TRBJ2-3, with a weak D call TRBD2 (6 bases). The CDR3 spans 13 residues. V was cut by 3 bases and J by 6 bases, with 10 bases left in between. Germline V CDR1 and CDR2: LNHDA, SQIVND (reference sequence). This CDR3 is CASSITGSDTQYF. CDR3 coding DNA: TGTGCCAGTAGTATCACCGGGAGCGATACGCAGTATTTT.

The chain has TRBV5-4 and TRBJ2-7; D is unresolved. This CDR3 has 13 amino acids. CDR1 and CDR2 (germline): SGHNT, YYREEE (reference sequence). V was trimmed by 0 bases and J by 5 bases, leaving 9 bases between them. The CDR3 DNA follows: TGTGCCAGCAGCTTGGAACCTCGGGACGAGCAGTACTTC. Translated: CASSLEPRDEQYF.

In its sample, this clonotype was seen many times. V is TRBV20-1 and J is TRBJ1-2; D possibly corresponds to TRBD1 (6 bases). CDR1 and CDR2 (germline): DFQATT, SNEGSKA (reference sequence). CDR3 length: 12 residues. The V gene lost 6 bases and the J gene lost 4 bases, with 12 bases spanning the gap. CDR3 residues: CSAKPGAYGYTF. CDR3 bases: TGCAGTGCCAAACCAGGGGCCTATGGCTACACCTTC.

A word on this clonotype: Its ends do not fully match the called genes, so a read error is possible. The genes are TRBV7-2 and TRBJ1-2, with D perhaps TRBD1 (5 bases). There are 19 residues in the CDR3. Germline lookup yields CDR1 SGHTA and CDR2 FQGNSA. The CDR3: CASRLALSGTGTQGYGYTF. In DNA form, the CDR3 reads TGTGCCAGCAGATTAGCGCTCTCGGGTACGGGGACCCAGGGCTATGGCTACACCTTC.

This clonotype was seen at least ten times. V is TRBV3-1 and J is TRBJ2-4; D gene ambiguous. This CDR3 is built from 14 residues. V dropped 4 bases and J dropped 7 bases, with 14 bases sitting between them. Germline V gene lookup returns CDR1 LGHDT and CDR2 YNNKEL (reference sequence). CDR3 sequence reads: CASSLNLVGNIQYF. The DNA for the CDR3 is TGTGCCAGCAGCCTTAATTTGGTAGGGAACATTCAGTACTTC.

This clonotype was counted many times. This chain uses TRBV7-2 with TRBJ2-5; D ambiguous. This CDR3 comprises 14 residues. The germline CDR1 and CDR2 sequences are SGHTA and FQGNSA. V was cut by 2 bases and J by 2 bases, with 9 bases left in between. This CDR3 reads CASSLMGLQETQYF. The DNA for the CDR3 is TGTGCCAGCAGCTTAATGGGCCTACAAGAGACCCAGTACTTC.

The table lists this clonotype with many counts. The gene calls are TRBV25-1 and TRBJ2-7; TRBD1 might be the D (6 bases). The CDR3 runs 15 residues. Germline loops: CDR1 MGHDK, CDR2 SYGVNS. Trimming removed 4 bases from V and 0 bases from J, with 13 bases in between. The CDR3 sequence: CASSAPRDNSYEQYF. As DNA, the CDR3 is TGTGCCAGCAGTGCCCCCCGGGACAACTCCTACGAGCAGTACTTC.

This clonotype was recorded at least ten times. The chain is built from TRBV20-1 and TRBJ2-7; TRBD1 matches 11 bases. V lost 5 bases, J lost 6 bases, and 3 bases stayed unmatched. This CDR3 has 12 amino acids. Germline V lookup: CDR1 DFQATT, CDR2 SNEGSKA (reference sequence). In DNA, the CDR3 is TGCAGTGCTCGGACAGGGGGCGCCGAGCAGTACTTC. Translated: CSARTGGAEQYF.